This TCR beta chain was documented in a study of blood T cell repertoires in COVID-19. Looking at the study overall: The origin of the acute and convalescent COVID-19 samples was the United States, Italy and Spain. Nucleic acid was either cDNA or gDNA, and it came from T cells, B-cell-depleted T cells, or PBMCs.

This CDR3 spans 11 amino acids. Trimming shortened V by 1 base and J by 14 bases, and 11 bases separated the two germline ends. Germline assignment: CDR1 SGHTA and CDR2 FQGTGA. Categorization into cohorts depended on clinical history that participants reported. The authors' processing: Reference gene primer amplification in the assay estimated nucleated cell counts. Sequencing used immunoSEQ multiplex PCR; TCRdb keeps in-frame clones, though not all of them. The V and J calls and clone size are taken from that table; D and trimming were inferred from the DNA. The sample lists roughly 160,000 clones, approximately 80% occurring once.

Specimen: PBMCs or T cells enriched from blood (not recorded which). The source of this sequence is a woman in her fifties or sixties who had recovered from COVID-19. This chain joins TRBV7-3 and TRBJ2-5; D may be TRBD2 (6 bases). The CDR3 region is CASSLRWGVYF. DNA for the CDR3: TGTGCCAGCAGCTTAAGGTGGGGGGTTTACTTC. Using reference TRBV7-3 and TRBJ2-5 for the parts outside the CDR3, the full variable domain is GAGVSQTPSNKVTEKGKYVELRCDPISGHTALYWYRQSLGQGPEFLIYFQGTGAADDSGLPNDRFFAVRPEGSVSTLKIQRTERGDSAVYLCASSLRWGVYFGPGTRLLVL.